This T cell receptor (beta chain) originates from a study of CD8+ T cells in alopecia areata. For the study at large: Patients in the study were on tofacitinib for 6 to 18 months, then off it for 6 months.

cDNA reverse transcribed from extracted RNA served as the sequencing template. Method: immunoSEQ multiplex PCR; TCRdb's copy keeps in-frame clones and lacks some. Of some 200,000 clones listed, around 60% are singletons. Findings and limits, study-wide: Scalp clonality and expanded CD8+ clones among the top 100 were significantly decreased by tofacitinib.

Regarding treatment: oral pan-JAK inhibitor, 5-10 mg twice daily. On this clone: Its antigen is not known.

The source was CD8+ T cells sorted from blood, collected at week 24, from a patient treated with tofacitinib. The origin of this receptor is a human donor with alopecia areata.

The chain's CDR3 is CASSPGQGGNQPQHF. CDR3 bases: TGTGCCAGCAGTCCCGGACAGGGCGGCAATCAGCCCCAGCATTTT. The chain joins TRBV27 to TRBJ1-5; 8 bases map to TRBD1. In germline, CDR1 is MNHEY, CDR2 SMNVEV (reference sequence). The CDR3 is made up of 15 amino acids. J gave up 2 bases and V 5 bases, and 5 bases lay outside the gene matches.